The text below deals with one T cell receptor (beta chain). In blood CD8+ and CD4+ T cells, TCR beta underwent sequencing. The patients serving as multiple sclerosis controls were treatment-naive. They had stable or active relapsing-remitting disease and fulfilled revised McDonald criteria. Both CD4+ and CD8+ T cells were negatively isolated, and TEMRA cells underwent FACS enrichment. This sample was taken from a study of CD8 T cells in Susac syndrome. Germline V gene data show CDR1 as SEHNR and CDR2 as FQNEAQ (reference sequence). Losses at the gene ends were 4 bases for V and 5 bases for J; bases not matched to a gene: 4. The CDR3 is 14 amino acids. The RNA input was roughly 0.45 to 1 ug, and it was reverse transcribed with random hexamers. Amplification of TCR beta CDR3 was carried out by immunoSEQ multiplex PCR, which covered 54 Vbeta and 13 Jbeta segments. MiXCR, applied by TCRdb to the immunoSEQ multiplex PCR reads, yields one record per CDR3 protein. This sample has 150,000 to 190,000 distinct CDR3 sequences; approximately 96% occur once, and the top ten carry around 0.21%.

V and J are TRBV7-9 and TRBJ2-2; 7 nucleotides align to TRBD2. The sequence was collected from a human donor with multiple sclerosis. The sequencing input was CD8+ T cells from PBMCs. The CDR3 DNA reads TGTGCCAGCAGCTCCGGGGGGAGAACCGGGGAGCTGTTTTTT. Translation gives CASSSGGRTGELFF.